The clone carrying this T cell receptor (beta chain) has a handful of counts. This sample stems from a study of blood T cells in healthy people across ages. For every donor, a draw yielded roughly 9.3 milliliters of peripheral blood. V lost 3 bases to trimming and J lost 4 bases, with 11 bases between them. Germline lookup yields CDR1 KGHSH and CDR2 LQKENI. There are 14 residues in the CDR3. A sample-barcoded 5' primer and a J-beta primer mix were used in a second PCR of roughly 7 to 11 cycles. Each CDR3 protein gets one entry after TCRdb re-called the 5' RACE reads with MiXCR. Among about 580,000 distinct CDR3 sequences listed, around 48% were seen once.

The chain recombines TRBV18 with TRBJ2-3, with D unresolved. The receptor was derived from a man older than 75 in good health. The sequenced material came from blood. CDR3 loop: CASSPARNSDTQYF. The DNA of the CDR3 is TGTGCCAGCTCACCCGCTAGAAATTCAGATACGCAGTATTTT.